These 6 T cell receptor beta chains were sequenced from one sample in a study of early T cells in non-severe SARS-CoV-2 infection. One entry per CDR3 protein, called by TCRdb with MiXCR from the 5' RACE reads. Of some 57,000 distinct CDR3 sequences in the sample, roughly 8.7% were seen once. The specimen comprised whole blood, sampled at baseline. The receptors here all came from an adult who was a healthcare worker with PCR-confirmed SARS-CoV-2 infection or an uninfected control (not recorded which).

This clonotype was recorded at least ten times. The gene calls are TRBV2 and TRBJ1-2; TRBD1 matches 8 bases. Germline V lookup: CDR1 SNHLY, CDR2 FYNNEI. The CDR3 spans 14 residues. J gave up 7 bases and V 4 bases, and 8 bases lay outside the gene matches. This CDR3 is CASSAGQGAAGYTF. The CDR3 DNA reads TGTGCCAGCAGTGCTGGCCAGGGGGCGGCTGGCTACACCTTC.

The V gene is TRBV6-5, the J gene TRBJ2-7; the match to TRBD1 covers 8 bases. CDR1 MNHEY and CDR2 SVGAGI come from the germline V gene. V lost 0 bases to trimming and J lost 3 bases; unmatched junction nucleotides: 7. The CDR3 is made up of 16 amino acids. DNA for the CDR3: TGTGCCAGCAGTTACTCCAATCCTGGACAGGGCTACGAGCAGTACTTC. This codes for CASSYSNPGQGYEQYF.

This clonotype turned up a few times. The chain is built from TRBV10-2 and TRBJ1-6, with TRBD1 matching 7 bases. Germline CDR1 reads WSHSY; CDR2 reads SAAADI. The CDR3 is 14 residues long. The V segment lost 4 bases and the J segment 5 bases; nucleotides outside the gene matches: 2. This chain's CDR3 is CASSVGQDNSPLHF. For the CDR3, the DNA is TGCGCCAGCAGTGTCGGACAGGATAATTCACCCCTCCACTTT.

This clonotype was observed a few times. The chain joins TRBV20-1 to TRBJ1-2; the D gene is possibly TRBD1 (6 bases). Germline V gives CDR1 DFQATT, CDR2 SNEGSKA (reference sequence). CDR3 length: 15 residues. With 0 bases removed from V and 3 bases from J, the gap between germline ends came to 14 bases. CDR3 nucleotides: TGCAGTGCTAGAGACTACAGGGCTAACCACTATGGCTACACCTTC. Protein: CSARDYRANHYGYTF.

The rearrangement uses TRBV12-3 or TRBV12-4 and TRBJ1-6; D uncertain. Trimming left V 7 bases short and J 5 bases short, with 9 bases between. This CDR3 has 13 amino acids. CDR3 nucleotides: TGTGCCAGCAAAGACCGAAATAATTCACCCCTCCACTTT. It translates to CASKDRNNSPLHF.

This clonotype has a count of ten or more. V usage is TRBV6-5 and J usage is TRBJ2-1; 12 bases line up with TRBD2. Trimming at V came to 0 bases and at J to 6 bases, leaving 9 bases not matched to a gene. The CDR3 has 18 amino acids. Germline V lookup: CDR1 MNHEY, CDR2 SVGAGI. The CDR3 reads CASSYSRVTSGGFNEQFF. CDR3 nucleotide sequence: TGTGCCAGCAGTTACTCGCGGGTAACTAGCGGGGGGTTCAATGAGCAGTTCTTC.